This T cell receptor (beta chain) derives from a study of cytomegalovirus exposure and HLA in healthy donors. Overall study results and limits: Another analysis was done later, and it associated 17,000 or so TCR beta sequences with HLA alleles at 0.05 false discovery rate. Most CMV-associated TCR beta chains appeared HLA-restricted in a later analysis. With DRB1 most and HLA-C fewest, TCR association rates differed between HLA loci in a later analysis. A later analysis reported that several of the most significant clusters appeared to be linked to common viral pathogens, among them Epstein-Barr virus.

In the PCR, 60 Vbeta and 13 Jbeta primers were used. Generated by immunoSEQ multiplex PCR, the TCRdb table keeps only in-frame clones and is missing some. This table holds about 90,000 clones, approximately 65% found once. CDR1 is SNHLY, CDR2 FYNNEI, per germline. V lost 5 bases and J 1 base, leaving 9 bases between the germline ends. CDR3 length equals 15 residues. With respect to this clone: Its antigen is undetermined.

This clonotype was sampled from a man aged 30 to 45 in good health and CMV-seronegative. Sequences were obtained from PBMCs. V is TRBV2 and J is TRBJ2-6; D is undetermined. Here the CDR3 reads CASSSERSGANVLTF. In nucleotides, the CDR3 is TGTGCCAGCAGTTCGGAGAGGTCTGGGGCCAACGTCCTGACTTTC.